This TCR beta chain was recorded in a study of long-term antiretroviral therapy in people with HIV. The immunoSEQ assay was v3.0, run at survey level. Sequencing used immunoSEQ multiplex PCR; TCRdb keeps in-frame clones, though not all of them. In the table there are tens of thousands of clones, roughly four fifths of which are singletons. This CDR3 has 15 amino acids. The junction had 9 bases not matched to a gene; V was cut back by 3 bases and J by 9 bases. Per the germline V gene, CDR1 is GTSNPN and CDR2 is SVGIG (reference sequence). The sample was unsorted PBMCs, taken 0.4 years before starting antiretroviral therapy. V is TRBV30 and J is TRBJ1-6; 9 nucleotides match TRBD1. The origin of this receptor is a young man with HIV. CDR3 nucleotide sequence: TGTGCCTGGAGAGCAGGGGACAGGGTCACTTCACCCCTCCACTTT. Translating gives CAWRAGDRVTSPLHF.